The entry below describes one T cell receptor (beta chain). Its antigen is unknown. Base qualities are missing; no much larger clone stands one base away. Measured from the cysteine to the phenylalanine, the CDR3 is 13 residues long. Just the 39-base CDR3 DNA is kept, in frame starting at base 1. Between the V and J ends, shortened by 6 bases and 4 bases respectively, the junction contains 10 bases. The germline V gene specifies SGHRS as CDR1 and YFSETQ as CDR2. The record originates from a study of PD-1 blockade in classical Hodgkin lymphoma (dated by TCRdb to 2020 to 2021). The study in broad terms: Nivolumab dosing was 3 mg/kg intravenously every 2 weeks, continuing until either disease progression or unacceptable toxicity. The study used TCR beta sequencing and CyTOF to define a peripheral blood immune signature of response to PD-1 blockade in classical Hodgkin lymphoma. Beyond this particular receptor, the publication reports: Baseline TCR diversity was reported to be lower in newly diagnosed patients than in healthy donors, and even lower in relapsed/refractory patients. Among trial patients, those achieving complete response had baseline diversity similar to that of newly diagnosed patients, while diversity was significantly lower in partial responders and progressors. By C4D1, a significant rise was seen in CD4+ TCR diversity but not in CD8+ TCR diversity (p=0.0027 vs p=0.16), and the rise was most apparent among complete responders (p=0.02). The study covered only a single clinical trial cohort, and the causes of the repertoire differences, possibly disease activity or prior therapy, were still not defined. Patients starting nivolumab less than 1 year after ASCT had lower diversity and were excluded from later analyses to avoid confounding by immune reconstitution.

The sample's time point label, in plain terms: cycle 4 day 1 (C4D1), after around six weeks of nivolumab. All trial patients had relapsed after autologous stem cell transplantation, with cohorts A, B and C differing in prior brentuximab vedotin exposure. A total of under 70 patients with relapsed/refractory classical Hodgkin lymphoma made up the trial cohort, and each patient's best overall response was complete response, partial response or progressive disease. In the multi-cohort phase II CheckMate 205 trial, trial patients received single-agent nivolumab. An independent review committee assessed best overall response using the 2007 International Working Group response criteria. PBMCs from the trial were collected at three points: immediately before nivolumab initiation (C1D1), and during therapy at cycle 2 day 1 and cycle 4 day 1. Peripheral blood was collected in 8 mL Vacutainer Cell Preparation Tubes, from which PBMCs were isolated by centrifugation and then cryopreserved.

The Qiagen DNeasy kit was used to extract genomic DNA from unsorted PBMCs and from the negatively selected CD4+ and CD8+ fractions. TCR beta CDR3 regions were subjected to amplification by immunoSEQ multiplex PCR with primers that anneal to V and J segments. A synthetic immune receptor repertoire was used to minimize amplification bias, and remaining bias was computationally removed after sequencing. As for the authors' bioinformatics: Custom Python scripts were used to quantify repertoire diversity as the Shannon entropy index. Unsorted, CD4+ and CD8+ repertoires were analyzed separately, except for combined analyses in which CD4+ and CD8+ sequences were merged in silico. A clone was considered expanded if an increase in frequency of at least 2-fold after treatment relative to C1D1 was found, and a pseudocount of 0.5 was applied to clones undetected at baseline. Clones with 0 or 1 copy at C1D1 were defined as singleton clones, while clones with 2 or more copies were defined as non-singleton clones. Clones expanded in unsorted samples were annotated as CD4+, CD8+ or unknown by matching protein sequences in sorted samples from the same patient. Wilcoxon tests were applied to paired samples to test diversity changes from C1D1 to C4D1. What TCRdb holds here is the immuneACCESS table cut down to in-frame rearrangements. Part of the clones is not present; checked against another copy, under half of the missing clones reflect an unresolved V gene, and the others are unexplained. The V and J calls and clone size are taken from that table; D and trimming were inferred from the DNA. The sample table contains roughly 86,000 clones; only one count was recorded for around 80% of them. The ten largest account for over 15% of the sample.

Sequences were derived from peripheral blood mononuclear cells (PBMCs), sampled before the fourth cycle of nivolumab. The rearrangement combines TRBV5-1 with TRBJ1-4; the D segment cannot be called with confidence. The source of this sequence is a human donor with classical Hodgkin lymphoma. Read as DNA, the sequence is TGCGCCAGCACGGCGGAGGATAATGAAAAACTGTTTTTT. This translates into CASTAEDNEKLFF.